A selection of T cell receptor beta chains follows, all from one sample in a study of T-cell reconstitution after alpha-beta-depleted transplantation in children. MiXCR, applied by TCRdb to the PCR reads, yields one record per CDR3 protein. In the table there are 400,000 to 500,000 distinct CDR3 sequences, about a tenth of which are singletons. Sequencing was performed on PBMCs from the stem cell graft donor, taken from the stem cell graft. These receptors came from a human donor who donated a stem cell graft to a child with acute myeloid leukemia. Both conserved end residues are part of each CDR3. The D gene is left open where the match is weak.

v_call | d_call | cdr3_aa
TRBV12-3/TRBV12-4 | NA | CASSSTTGWDTQYF
TRBV18 | NA | CASSGTTGELFF
TRBV29-1 | TRBD2 | CSAGLAVQETQYF
TRBV20-1 | TRBD1 | CSARDTRGPGYTF
TRBV20-1 | NA | CSARDSIRVNEQFF
TRBV6-2/TRBV6-3 | TRBD1 | CASSPLRGPGYGYTF
TRBV7-8 | NA | CASSLGPVNEAFF
TRBV7-2 | TRBD2 | CASSFLSGSGYEQYF
TRBV14 | TRBD1 | CASSLGTGGYGYTF
TRBV20-1 | TRBD1 | CSARAGTGKVETQYF
TRBV5-6 | NA | CASSLELATYEQYF
TRBV6-1 | TRBD2 | CASSVAGGPIDTQYF
TRBV5-1 | TRBD2 | CASSPGLAGGRDTDTQYF
TRBV29-1 | NA | CSTQGSMNTEAFF
TRBV28 | NA | CASTPGRPPETQYF
TRBV10-3 | TRBD1 | CAISRQGRTYNEQFF
TRBV29-1 | TRBD1 | CSVVGDRDEQYF
TRBV12-3/TRBV12-4 | NA | CASSLSGQAGGELFF
TRBV20-1 | NA | CSASAGNMGYTF
TRBV7-2 | NA | CASSFQGWEQYF
TRBV30 | TRBD2 | CAWASGVIDTQYF
TRBV5-1 | NA | CASSLYENTEAFF
TRBV7-2 | TRBD2 | CASSFGLAGAVEQYF
TRBV12-3/TRBV12-4 | NA | CASSDLNYGYTF
TRBV9 | TRBD2 | CASSVAGGSVTDTQYF
TRBV5-6 | TRBD2 | CASSFTLAGGNVGSTDTQYF
TRBV9 | NA | CASSGSSEGPNTEAFF
TRBV12-3/TRBV12-4 | NA | CASSFAGQGREAFF
TRBV12-3/TRBV12-4 | NA | CASSTGTVPYEQYF
TRBV7-2 | TRBD2 | CASSGGGSQETQYF
TRBV5-1 | NA | CASSLDQGARNTIYF
TRBV20-1 | TRBD2 | CSAFIGTSGTYF
TRBV5-5 | NA | CASTGSGANVLTF
TRBV5-1 | TRBD2 | CASARAGGNEQFF
TRBV11-2 | TRBD2 | CASSLGGVRTSGVYNEQFF
TRBV6-2/TRBV6-3 | TRBD2 | CASSYLAGGPAQYF
TRBV5-1 | TRBD1 | CASSPGQSSGANVLTF
TRBV20-1 | TRBD1 | CSARDIGTGSNEQFF
TRBV6-5 | NA | CASSYTQWSETQYF
TRBV5-1 | TRBD2 | CASSLSGLAFYNEQFF
TRBV7-6 | NA | CASSAPGLYNEQFF
TRBV18 | TRBD2 | CASSPGTSSGEQYF
TRBV20-1 | NA | CSASVRGGMGNEQFF